This TCR beta chain was obtained from a study of blood T cell repertoires in COVID-19. Trimming cost V 6 bases and J 4 bases; bases outside gene matches: 10. Germline assignment: CDR1 SQVTM and CDR2 ANQGSEA. The CDR3 spans 15 residues. As handled by the study authors: How many nucleated cells were present was estimated from reference gene primer amplification. Profiling relied on immunoSEQ multiplex PCR, and the TCRdb table lists in-frame clones only, not all of them. V and J calls and clone size come straight from that table; D and trimming were deduced from the DNA. The sample shows around 86,000 clones, approximately 85% of them seen only once.

The sequence was collected from a human donor in a cohort sampled during active COVID-19. The rearrangement uses TRBV29-1 and TRBJ2-4, with 9 bases fitting TRBD1. The sequenced material came from peripheral blood. The CDR3 DNA sequence: TGCAGCGTGGCCGGGACAGGGAAGTCGAAAAACATTCAGTACTTC. It yields the protein CSVAGTGKSKNIQYF.